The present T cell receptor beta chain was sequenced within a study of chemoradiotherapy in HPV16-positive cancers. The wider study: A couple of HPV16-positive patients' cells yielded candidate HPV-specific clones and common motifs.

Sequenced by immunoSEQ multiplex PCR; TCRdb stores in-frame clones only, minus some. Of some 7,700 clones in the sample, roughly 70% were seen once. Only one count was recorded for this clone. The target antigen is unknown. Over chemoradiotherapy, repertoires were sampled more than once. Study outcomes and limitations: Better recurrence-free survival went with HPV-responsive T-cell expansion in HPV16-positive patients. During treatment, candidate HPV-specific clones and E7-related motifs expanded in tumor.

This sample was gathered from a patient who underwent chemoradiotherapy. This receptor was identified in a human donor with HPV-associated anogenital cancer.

CDR3 nucleotides: TGTGCCAGCAGCTCAAAAGTTAGCGGGAGCACAGATACGCAGTATTTT. Translating it yields CASSSKVSGSTDTQYF. V gene TRBV7-3 combines with J gene TRBJ2-3, with 7 bases matching TRBD2. The CDR3 is 16 residues long. Trimming cost V 4 bases and J 0 bases; bases outside gene matches: 7. CDR1 SGHTA and CDR2 FQGTGA come from the germline V gene.